The source of this TCR beta chain is a study of CD8 T cells in ankylosing spondylitis. In TCRdb, the 5' RACE reads were re-called with MiXCR into one record per CDR3 protein. The sample records under 150,000 distinct CDR3 sequences, approximately 10% being singletons. In this sample, this clonotype turned up many times. Source material: blood, either unsorted or a sorted T cell fraction (not recorded which). This receptor was taken from a female donor with ankylosing spondylitis or in good health (not recorded which).

The CDR3: CASSLVRLAGVETQYF. The CDR3 DNA reads as TGCGCCAGCAGCTTGGTTCGGCTAGCGGGAGTGGAGACCCAGTACTTC. The rearrangement uses TRBV5-1 and TRBJ2-5; 10 bases agree with TRBD2. V trimming: 0 bases; J trimming: 5 bases; junction bases outside the gene matches: 7. CDR1 SGHRS and CDR2 YFSETQ come from the germline V gene. The CDR3 totals 16 residues.